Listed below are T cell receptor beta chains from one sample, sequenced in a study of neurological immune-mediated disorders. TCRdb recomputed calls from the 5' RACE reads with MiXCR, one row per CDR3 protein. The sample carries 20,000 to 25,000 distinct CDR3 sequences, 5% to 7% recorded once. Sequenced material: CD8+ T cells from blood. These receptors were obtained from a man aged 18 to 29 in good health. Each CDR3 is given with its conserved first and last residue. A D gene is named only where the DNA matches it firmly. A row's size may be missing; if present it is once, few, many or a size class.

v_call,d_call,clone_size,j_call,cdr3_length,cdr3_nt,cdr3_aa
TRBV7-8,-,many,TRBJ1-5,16,TGTGCCAGCAGTCGGTGGGGGGGCAAAGGCAATCAGCCCCAGCATTTT,CASSRWGGKGNQPQHF
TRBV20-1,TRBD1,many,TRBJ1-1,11,TGCAGTGCTACAGGGGGCACTGAAGCTTTCTTT,CSATGGTEAFF
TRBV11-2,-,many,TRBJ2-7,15,TGTGCCAGCTCCTGGGCGTCCCCCGGGCCCTACGAGCAGTACTTC,CASSWASPGPYEQYF
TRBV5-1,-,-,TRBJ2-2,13,TGCGCCAGCAGCTTTTTAGGGGCCGGGGAGCTGTTTTTT,CASSFLGAGELFF
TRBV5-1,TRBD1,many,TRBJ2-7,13,TGCGCCAGCAGCTTGGAGGGGGCGGGCGAGCAGTACTTC,CASSLEGAGEQYF
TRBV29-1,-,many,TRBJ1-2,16,TGCAGCGTTGAAGGGTTAACAGGGCGATCTAACTATGGCTACACCTTC,CSVEGLTGRSNYGYTF
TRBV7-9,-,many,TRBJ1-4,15,TGTGCCAGCAGCTCAACTACGGACAGTAGCGAAAAACTGTTTTTT,CASSSTTDSSEKLFF
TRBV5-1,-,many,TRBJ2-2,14,TGCGCCAGCAGCTTTACCGCGAACACCGGGGAGCTGTTTTTT,CASSFTANTGELFF
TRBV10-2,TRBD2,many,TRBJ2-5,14,TGCGCCAGCAGTCGGCGGGGGGGACAAGAGACCCAGTACTTC,CASSRRGGQETQYF
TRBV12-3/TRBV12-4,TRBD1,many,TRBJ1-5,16,TGTGCCAGCAGTCCCCCGGGACAGGGTCTTCATCAGCCCCAGCATTTT,CASSPPGQGLHQPQHF
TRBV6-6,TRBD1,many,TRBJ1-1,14,TGTGCCAGCAGTCCCGGACAGGGTAACACTGAAGCTTTCTTT,CASSPGQGNTEAFF
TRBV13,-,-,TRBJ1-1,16,TGTGCCAGCAGCTTTCTTTTCGGCCCCCGGAACACTGAAGCTTTCTTT,CASSFLFGPRNTEAFF
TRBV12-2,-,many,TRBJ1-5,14,TGTGCAAGTCGCCCGCGTAGCCCCAATCAGCCCCAGCATTTT,CASRPRSPNQPQHF
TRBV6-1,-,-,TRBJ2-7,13,TGTGCCAGCAGTGAAGCAGGGAGGCGCGAGCAGTACTTC,CASSEAGRREQYF
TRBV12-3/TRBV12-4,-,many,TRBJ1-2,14,TGTGCCAGCAGGATGGAGGGGGTTGGCTATGGCTACACCTTC,CASRMEGVGYGYTF
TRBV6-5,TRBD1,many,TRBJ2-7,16,TGTGCCAGCAGTCAAGGACAGGGTGGATTCCCCTACGAGCAGTACTTC,CASSQGQGGFPYEQYF
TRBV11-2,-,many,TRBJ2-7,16,TGTGCCAGCAGCGCCGGGCCCGGGGTACCGTCCTACGAGCAGTACTTC,CASSAGPGVPSYEQYF
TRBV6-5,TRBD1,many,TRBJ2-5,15,TGTGCCAGCAGTACTATGGGACAGGGGCGAGAGACCCAGTACTTC,CASSTMGQGRETQYF
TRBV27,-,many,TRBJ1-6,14,TGTGCCAGCAGTTTCGGCAGGGGTGCTTCACCCCTCCACTTT,CASSFGRGASPLHF
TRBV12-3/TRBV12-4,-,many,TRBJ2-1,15,TGTGCCAGCAGTTTCGCGGGCGTGATCTACAATGAGCAGTTCTTC,CASSFAGVIYNEQFF
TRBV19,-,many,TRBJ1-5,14,TGTGCCAGTAGCCCCGTCCGGCCGTCGCAGCCCCAGCATTTT,CASSPVRPSQPQHF
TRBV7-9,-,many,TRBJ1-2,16,TGTGCCAGCAGCTTAGTCGGGGGAGATTCCAACTATGGCTACACCTTC,CASSLVGGDSNYGYTF
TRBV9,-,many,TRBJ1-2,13,TGTGCCAGCAGCGTAGCCGAAGGGGGTGGCTACACCTTC,CASSVAEGGGYTF
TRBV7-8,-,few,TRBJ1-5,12,TGTGCCAGCAGCTTCGGAGGGCAGCCCCAGCATTTT,CASSFGGQPQHF
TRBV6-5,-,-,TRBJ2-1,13,TGTGCCAGCAGTTACTCGATCGGAAATGAGCAGTTCTTC,CASSYSIGNEQFF
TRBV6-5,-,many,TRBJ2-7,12,TGTGCCAGCAGTTCTGGGGCGTCCGAGCAGTACTTC,CASSSGASEQYF
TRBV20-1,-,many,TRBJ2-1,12,TGCAGTGGCCTCGAAGGGGTTCGGGAGCAGTTCTTC,CSGLEGVREQFF
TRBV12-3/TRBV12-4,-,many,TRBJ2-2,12,TGTGCCAGCAGTAATGATATCGGGGAGCTGTTTTTT,CASSNDIGELFF
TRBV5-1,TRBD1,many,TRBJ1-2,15,TGCGCCAGCAGCTTGGGAGGGGGCGCGGACTATGGCTACACCTTC,CASSLGGGADYGYTF
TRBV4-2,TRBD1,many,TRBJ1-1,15,TGTGCCAGCAGCCAAGCGGACAGGGGGAGGACTGAAGCTTTCTTT,CASSQADRGRTEAFF
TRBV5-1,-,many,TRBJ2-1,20,TGCGCCAGCAGCTTGTATTGGTCCATTGGCGTAAAAAACTCCTACAATGAGCAGTTCTTC,CASSLYWSIGVKNSYNEQFF
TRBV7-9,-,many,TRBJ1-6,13,TGTGCCAGCAGAAGCTCCTATAATTCACCCCTCCACTTT,CASRSSYNSPLHF
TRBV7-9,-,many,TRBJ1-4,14,TGTGCCAGCAGCCACCGGGACCGAGATGAAAAACTGTTTTTT,CASSHRDRDEKLFF
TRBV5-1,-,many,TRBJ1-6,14,TGCGCCAGCAGCTTGGAGGCCGAGTACTCACCCCTCCACTTT,CASSLEAEYSPLHF
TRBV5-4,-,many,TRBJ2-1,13,TGTGCCAGCAGCCCTCTGGACGACAATGAGCAGTTCTTC,CASSPLDDNEQFF
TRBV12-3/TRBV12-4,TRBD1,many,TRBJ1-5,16,TGTGCCAGCAGCCACTCCGGGACAGGGAGCAATCAGCCCCAGCATTTT,CASSHSGTGSNQPQHF
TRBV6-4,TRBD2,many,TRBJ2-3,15,TGTGCCAGCAGTGAGACTAGCGGGGGAACAGATACGCAGTATTTT,CASSETSGGTDTQYF
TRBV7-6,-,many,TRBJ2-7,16,TGTGCCAGCAGCTTGGGGGCGGCCCCCGGTTCCTACGAGCAGTACTTC,CASSLGAAPGSYEQYF
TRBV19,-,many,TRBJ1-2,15,TGTGCCAGTAGTATAGATGGATTAGCTAACTATGGCTACACCTTC,CASSIDGLANYGYTF
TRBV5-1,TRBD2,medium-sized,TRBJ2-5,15,TGCGCCAGCAGCCAAGGGACTAGCCGTGGTGAGACCCAGTACTTC,CASSQGTSRGETQYF
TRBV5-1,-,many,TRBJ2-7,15,TGCGCCAGCAGCTTGGGAAGGACCCTCTCCTACGAGCAGTACTTC,CASSLGRTLSYEQYF
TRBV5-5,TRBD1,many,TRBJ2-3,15,TGTGCCAGCAGCCAGGGACAGTCTAGCACAGATACGCAGTATTTT,CASSQGQSSTDTQYF
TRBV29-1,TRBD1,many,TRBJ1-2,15,TGCAGCGTTGATAGGGCGACTACAGGGGACGACGGCTACACCTTC,CSVDRATTGDDGYTF
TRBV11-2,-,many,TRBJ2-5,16,TGTGCCAGCAGCTTCCTTTCATCGGGTCTGGGGGAGACCCAGTACTTC,CASSFLSSGLGETQYF
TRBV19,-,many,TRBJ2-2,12,TGTGCCAGTAGTCAAGGGACCGGGGAGCTGTTTTTT,CASSQGTGELFF
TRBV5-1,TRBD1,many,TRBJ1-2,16,TGCGCCAGCAGCCACGGACAGGGCTTTCCGAACTATGGCTACACCTTC,CASSHGQGFPNYGYTF
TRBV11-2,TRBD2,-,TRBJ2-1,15,TGTGCCAGCAGCGTACCTAGCGGGGGGGACAATGAGCAGTTCTTC,CASSVPSGGDNEQFF
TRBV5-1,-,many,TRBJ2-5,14,TGCGCCAGCAGCCAGGACAGAGATCAAGAGACCCAGTACTTC,CASSQDRDQETQYF
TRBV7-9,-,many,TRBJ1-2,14,TGTGCCCTCCAGGAGGCAGAGAAAGACTATGGCTACACCTTC,CALQEAEKDYGYTF
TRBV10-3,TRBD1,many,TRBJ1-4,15,TGTGCCATCAGTGACCCGGGACAGACCGATGAAAAACTGTTTTTT,CAISDPGQTDEKLFF
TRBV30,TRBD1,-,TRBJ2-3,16,TGTGCCTGGAGACCGACAGGGGCCTTCAGGACAGATACGCAGTATTTT,CAWRPTGAFRTDTQYF
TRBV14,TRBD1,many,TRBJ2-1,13,TGTGCCAGCTCACAGGGGGAAGGCAATGAGCAGTTCTTC,CASSQGEGNEQFF
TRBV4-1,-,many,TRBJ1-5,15,TGCGCCAGCAGCCAAGATAGGGGAGAGACACAGCCCCAGCATTTT,CASSQDRGETQPQHF
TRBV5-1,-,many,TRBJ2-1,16,TGCGCCAGCAGCTTGGTTTGGGTCAGCTCCTACAATGAGCAGTTCTTC,CASSLVWVSSYNEQFF